This T cell receptor beta chain was recovered during a study of vaccination and CD4 T cells after COVID-19. With the Oncomine TCR Beta short-read assay, DNA from cultured CD4+ T cells was sequenced. It was cultured CD4+ T cells from which genomic DNA was extracted. TCRdb reanalysed the PCR reads using MiXCR and keeps one entry per CDR3 protein. The table records roughly 14,000 distinct CDR3 sequences, less than 30% of them present only once. Treatment of the sample: roughly 10-day PBMC culture with coronavirus spike peptide pools or control peptides (ViraFEST assay). Trimming cost V 6 bases and J 4 bases, with 18 bases left between them. Germline loops: CDR1 SNHLY, CDR2 FYNNEI. The CDR3 consists of 15 residues. This clonotype was seen a handful of times. Its target is not known.

The receptor was isolated from a human donor who received a COVID-19 vaccine. V and J are TRBV2 and TRBJ1-1; tentatively, D is TRBD1 (6 bases). The specimen was CD4+ T cells from blood, cultured in vitro, collected before SARS-CoV-2 vaccination. The CDR3 coding sequence is TGTGCCAGCAGGTATAGGGGGTTGGGGAGCACTGAAGCTTTCTTT. It specifies CASRYRGLGSTEAFF.